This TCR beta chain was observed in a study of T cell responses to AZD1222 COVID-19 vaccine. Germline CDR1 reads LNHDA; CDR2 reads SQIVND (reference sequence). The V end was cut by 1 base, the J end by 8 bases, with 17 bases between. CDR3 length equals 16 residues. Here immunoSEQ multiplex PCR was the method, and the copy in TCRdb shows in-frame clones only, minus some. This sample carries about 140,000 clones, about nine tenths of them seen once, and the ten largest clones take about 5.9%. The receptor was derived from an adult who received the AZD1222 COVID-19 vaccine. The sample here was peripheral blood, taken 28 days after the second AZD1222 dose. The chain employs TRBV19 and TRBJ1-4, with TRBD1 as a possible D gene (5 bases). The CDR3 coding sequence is TGTGCCAGTAGTATAGTCTTCTCTACAGGTAGCGAAAAACTGTTTTTT. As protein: CASSIVFSTGSEKLFF.